These 25 T cell receptor beta chains originate from one sample sequenced in a study of blood T cell repertoires in COVID-19. Assay used: immunoSEQ multiplex PCR; TCRdb lists only in-frame clones, some missing. The profile covers roughly 300,000 clones, with roughly nine tenths appearing a single time and around 1.9% taken by the ten largest. The sequencing input was peripheral blood. These receptors were taken from a woman between 25 and 40 years old with COVID-19, enrolled during active disease.

This chain connects TRBV21-1 to TRBJ2-7; no check of the table's D call, TRBD1, against the DNA was made. TRBV21-1 is described as a pseudogene. The CDR3 sequence is 13 residues long. Written as DNA, the CDR3 is TGTGCCAGCACTGGACAGGGGGCCTACGAGCAGTACGTC. It is translated as CASTGQGAYEQYV.

The CDR3 sequence: CASSQDAGPRTDTQYF. The CDR3 nucleotides are TGTGCCAGCAGCCAAGATGCGGGGCCACGCACAGATACGCAGTATTTT. The chain joins TRBV3-1 (or the pseudogene TRBV3-2) to TRBJ2-3, with D perhaps matching TRBD2 (6 bases). This CDR3 contains 16 residues. The germline V gene encodes CDR1 LGHDT and CDR2 YNNKEL (reference sequence). Deletions cut 0 bases from V and 1 base from J, with 11 bases between.

This chain joins TRBV4-2 and TRBJ2-1; 7 bases match TRBD1. Germline loops: CDR1 LGHNA, CDR2 YNFKEQ. V shed 0 bases and J 3 bases; nucleotides not matched to a gene: 8. There are 17 residues in the CDR3. CDR3 in amino acids: CASSQESSTGLYNEQFF. The CDR3 DNA reads as TGTGCCAGCAGCCAAGAAAGTTCGACAGGGCTCTACAATGAGCAGTTCTTC.

The chain combines TRBV2 with TRBJ1-6; 8 bases align to TRBD1. Germline values: CDR1 SNHLY, CDR2 FYNNEI. V trimming: 6 bases; J trimming: 6 bases; junction bases outside the gene matches: 10. The CDR3 covers 16 residues. The CDR3 is CASSPVPGGVNSPLHF. The DNA for the CDR3 is TGTGCCAGCAGCCCGGTCCCAGGGGGCGTTAATTCACCCCTCCACTTT.

The chain is built from TRBV19 and TRBJ2-3; 11 bases are a match to TRBD2. V lost 6 bases to trimming and J lost 2 bases; unmatched junction nucleotides: 10. The CDR3 contains 17 residues. Germline lookup yields CDR1 LNHDA and CDR2 SQIVND (reference sequence). The CDR3 coding sequence is TGTGCCAGTAGCTATATACTGACTAGCGGGGCCACAGATACGCAGTATTTT. Protein product: CASSYILTSGATDTQYF. Using reference TRBV19 and TRBJ2-3 for the parts outside the CDR3, the full variable domain is DGGITQSPKYLFRKEGQNVTLSCEQNLNHDAMYWYRQDPGQGLRLIYYSQIVNDFQKGDIAEGYSVSREKKESFPLTVTSAQKNPTAFYLCASSYILTSGATDTQYFGPGTRLTVL.

This chain connects TRBV9 to TRBJ2-2; 8 nucleotides agree with TRBD1. V was pared by 6 bases and J by 4 bases, with 11 bases of the junction left unmatched. Germline V lookup: CDR1 SGDLS, CDR2 YYNGEE. This CDR3 contains 16 residues. CDR3: CASTNRDRFSTGELFF. The CDR3 DNA follows: TGTGCCAGCACCAATCGGGACAGGTTCTCCACCGGGGAGCTGTTTTTT.

This chain links TRBV7-2 with TRBJ2-2, with D possibly being TRBD1 (7 bases). Germline V gene data show CDR1 as SGHTA and CDR2 as FQGNSA. The germline V and J ends were trimmed by 1 base and 6 bases, with 12 bases remaining between them. CDR3 length equals 15 residues. The CDR3 sequence: CASSLVGRGAGELFF. In DNA form, the CDR3 reads TGTGCCAGCAGCTTAGTCGGCAGGGGGGCCGGGGAGCTGTTTTTT. The full variable domain, its missing parts supplied by reference TRBV7-2 and TRBJ2-2, is GAGVSQSPSNKVTEKGKDVELRCDPISGHTALYWYRQSLGQGLEFLIYFQGNSAPDKSGLPSDRFSAERTGGSVSTLTIQRTQQEDSAVYLCASSLVGRGAGELFFGEGSRLTVL.

Worth noting for this clone: At the DNA level, this CDR3 is encoded by other sequences in the same sample as well. This chain uses TRBV28 with TRBJ1-2; D uncertain. This CDR3 comprises 12 residues. Trimming took off 3 bases at V and 4 bases at J, with 6 bases between the two ends. Germline values: CDR1 MDHEN, CDR2 SYDVKM. The CDR3: CASSFRGYGYTF. The DNA for the CDR3 is TGTGCCAGCAGTTTCCGCGGCTATGGCTACACCTTC.

The rearrangement links TRBV3-1 (or the pseudogene TRBV3-2) to TRBJ1-6; no reliable D call. The V gene's germline CDR1 is LGHDT and CDR2 YNNKEL (reference sequence). The V end was cut by 1 base, the J end by 7 bases, with 8 bases between. The CDR3 contains 14 residues. The CDR3 spells CASSQVDRNSPLHF. Here the CDR3 DNA reads TGTGCCAGCAGCCAAGTTGATAGAAATTCACCCCTCCACTTT.

The V and J genes are TRBV7-9 and TRBJ2-3; TRBD1 agrees at 9 bases. Germline CDR1 reads SEHNR; CDR2 reads FQNEAQ (reference sequence). The CDR3 has 16 amino acids. The V and J ends lost 3 bases and 2 bases, in that order; junction bases with no gene match: 6. CDR3 DNA sequence: TGTGCCAGCAGCTTTGGGACAGGGAATCCCACAGATACGCAGTATTTT. The encoded protein is CASSFGTGNPTDTQYF.

V gene TRBV7-9 combines with J gene TRBJ2-1; 9 bases fit TRBD1. CDR1 is SEHNR and CDR2 is FQNEAQ in the germline V gene (reference sequence). This CDR3 spans 15 amino acids. V gave up 5 bases and J gave up 8 bases; unmatched junction bases: 10. CDR3: CASSARDRVFDEQFF. DNA for the CDR3: TGTGCCAGCAGCGCCCGGGACAGGGTCTTCGATGAGCAGTTCTTC.

The chain links TRBV7-9 to TRBJ1-1; 8 bases are a match to TRBD1. The CDR3 covers 16 residues. J gave up 0 bases and V 8 bases, and 11 bases lay outside the gene matches. The V gene's germline CDR1 is SEHNR and CDR2 FQNEAQ (reference sequence). The CDR3 coding sequence is TGTGCCAGCGCTTTAACAGGGGGGTTGATGAACACTGAAGCTTTCTTT. Its protein is CASALTGGLMNTEAFF.

This sequence joins TRBV2 and TRBJ2-2; 8 bases align to TRBD1. The CDR3 runs 15 residues. The junction had 4 bases not matched to a gene; V was cut back by 2 bases and J by 5 bases. Germline V gene sequence: CDR1 SNHLY, CDR2 FYNNEI. The CDR3 protein is CASSEQGARTGELFF. DNA of the CDR3: TGTGCCAGCAGTGAACAGGGGGCGCGGACCGGGGAGCTGTTTTTT.

The chain is built from TRBV7-9 and TRBJ2-3; 8 positions match TRBD1. CDR1 is SEHNR, CDR2 FQNEAQ, per germline (reference sequence). V gave up 3 bases and J gave up 4 bases; unmatched junction bases: 6. The CDR3 length is 15 residues. The CDR3 bases are TGTGCCAGCAGCTTTTCCAGGGGGCAGGCAGATACGCAGTATTTT. Protein product: CASSFSRGQADTQYF.

As for this clone: Distinct nucleotide sequences in the sample also encode this CDR3. This sequence joins TRBV5-1 and TRBJ1-1; D remains unclear. Trimming cost V 0 bases and J 1 base, with 7 bases left between them. Germline lookup yields CDR1 SGHRS and CDR2 YFSETQ. The CDR3 spans 14 residues. CDR3 amino acids: CASSLVAGNTEAFF. In nucleotides, the CDR3 is TGCGCCAGCAGCTTGGTGGCGGGGAACACTGAAGCTTTCTTT.

The genes are TRBV15 and TRBJ1-6, with D possibly TRBD1 on 5 matching bases. Trimming took off 3 bases at V and 13 bases at J, with 19 bases between the two ends. Germline V lookup: CDR1 LNHNV, CDR2 YYDKDF (reference sequence). This CDR3 is built from 15 residues. CDR3 sequence: CATSRGGHVNSPLHF. The CDR3 DNA reads as TGTGCCACCAGCAGGGGAGGACACGTTAACTCTCCCCTCCACTTT.

The J gene is TRBJ1-1, the V gene TRBV2; 10 nucleotides agree with TRBD1. Germline V gives CDR1 SNHLY, CDR2 FYNNEI. The CDR3 has 15 residues. Losses at the gene ends were 8 bases for V and 1 base for J; bases not matched to a gene: 7. This chain's CDR3 is CASVRDRGANTEAFF. In DNA, the CDR3 is TGTGCCAGCGTACGGGACAGGGGTGCGAACACTGAAGCTTTCTTT. The variable domain in full, with the rest retrieved from reference TRBV2 and TRBJ1-1, is EPEVTQTPSHQVTQMGQEVILRCVPISNHLYFYWYRQILGQKVEFLVSFYNNEISEKSEIFDDQFSVERPDGSNFTLKIRSTKLEDSAMYFCASVRDRGANTEAFFGQGTRLTVV.

This chain joins TRBV7-2 and TRBJ1-1; D remains ambiguous. Germline V CDR1 and CDR2: SGHTA, FQGNSA. The CDR3 totals 15 residues. V shed 2 bases and J shed 2 bases, with 12 bases lying between them. The CDR3 DNA reads as TGTGCCAGCAGCTTACACGGGGAACTTAACACTGAAGCTTTCTTT. As protein: CASSLHGELNTEAFF.

This clone was detected a few times. This chain links TRBV4-1 with TRBJ2-1, with 7 bases matching TRBD2. Germline V lookup: CDR1 MGHRA, CDR2 YSYEKL. J gave up 9 bases and V 4 bases, and 18 bases lay outside the gene matches. This CDR3 spans 17 amino acids. The CDR3 here is CASSPDRTRQQSPEQFF. CDR3 nucleotide sequence: TGCGCCAGCAGCCCAGATAGGACTAGACAGCAATCTCCTGAGCAGTTCTTC.

The chain joins TRBV10-3 to TRBJ1-2; 12 nucleotides agree with TRBD1. The CDR3 length is 14 residues. Trimming at V came to 5 bases and at J to 7 bases, leaving 5 bases not matched to a gene. The germline gives CDR1 ENHRY, CDR2 SYGVKD. The CDR3 loop reads CAISWDRGQGGYTF. The CDR3 DNA sequence: TGTGCCATCAGTTGGGACAGGGGGCAGGGTGGCTACACCTTC.

This chain joins TRBV7-9 and TRBJ2-7, with D possibly being TRBD1 (5 bases). Germline CDR1 is SEHNR and CDR2 is FQNEAQ (reference sequence). Between the trimmed V and J ends, which lost 0 bases and 4 bases, there was a span of 13 bases. The CDR3 length is 15 residues. DNA of the CDR3: TGTGCCAGCAGCTTAGCCTATTCCACAGGTTACGAGCAGTACTTC. Amino acid sequence: CASSLAYSTGYEQYF.

V gene TRBV2 combines with J gene TRBJ2-3; TRBD2 aligns across 12 bases. Germline lookup yields CDR1 SNHLY and CDR2 FYNNEI. The CDR3 loop spans 19 amino acids. Trimming at V came to 5 bases and at J to 3 bases, leaving 15 bases not matched to a gene. The CDR3 DNA follows: TGTGCCAGCAGTCAAGGGGGACTAGCGGGTTTCCCGGAAACAGATACGCAGTATTTT. This encodes CASSQGGLAGFPETDTQYF.

The rearrangement joins TRBV29-1 to TRBJ2-5; 11 bases map to TRBD2. CDR3 length: 13 residues. Losses at the gene ends were 3 bases for V and 5 bases for J; bases not matched to a gene: 2. The germline V gene encodes CDR1 SQVTM and CDR2 ANQGSEA. The CDR3 protein is CSVDWTSGETQYF. CDR3 nucleotide sequence: TGCAGCGTTGATTGGACTAGCGGGGAGACCCAGTACTTC.

The V and J genes are TRBV10-2 and TRBJ1-1, with TRBD1 as a possible D gene (6 bases). The CDR3 has 19 residues. V was shortened by 3 bases and J by 1 base, with 24 bases between the two germline ends. Germline assignment: CDR1 WSHSY and CDR2 SAAADI. The CDR3: CASSEMGRQGIWANTEAFF. Here the CDR3 DNA reads TGCGCCAGCAGTGAAATGGGGCGGCAGGGGATCTGGGCGAACACTGAAGCTTTCTTT.

The gene calls are TRBV6-6 and TRBJ1-5; D is perhaps TRBD1 (6 bases). V lost 2 bases and J 7 bases, leaving 15 bases between the germline ends. CDR1 and CDR2 from the germline V gene are MNHNY and SVGAGI (reference sequence). This CDR3 comprises 15 residues. The CDR3 here is CASSYESGGWQPQHF. For the CDR3, the DNA is TGTGCCAGCAGTTACGAGTCGGGGGGCTGGCAGCCCCAGCATTTT.